This TCR beta chain was documented in a study of T cells in Graves' hyperthyroidism and ophthalmopathy (dated by TCRdb to the late 2010s). Background on the whole study: Peripheral blood was collected at initial diagnosis, before any treatment. TCR Vbeta CDR3 sequencing of approximately 140 peripheral blood samples (more than 40 ophthalmopathy, 75 hyperthyroidism and approximately 17 progressor patients) is reported in the paper. The roughly 91 discovery patients were randomly divided into training and test sets at a 7:3 ratio. Once sampling was done, hyperthyroidism patients were given methimazole at a starting dose of 30 mg daily, whereas ophthalmopathy patients were given high-dose intravenous methylprednisolone. Prospective prediction of ophthalmopathy was tested in an independent validation cohort of 18 hyperthyroidism patients and 17 patients who later progressed to ophthalmopathy. To identify TCR V-J signatures that set the groups apart, the researchers used a discovery cohort of 100 patients, made up of roughly 40 with Graves' ophthalmopathy and about 60 with stable Graves' hyperthyroidism. Thyroid tissue and blood T-cell repertoires from six or seven Graves' hyperthyroidism patients were also compared in the study. Summary of the overall study and its limitations: No statistical method was used to fix the sample size in advance, and group allocation was not hidden from the investigators. In validation, the model predicted progression to ophthalmopathy a median of approximately 6.6 months before onset, with roughly 68% sensitivity and roughly 77% specificity. Most expanded thyroid clonotypes (frequency above 0.001) were also detected in blood, suggesting blood repertoires may reflect thyroid immune responses. A model built on a 13 V-J signature distinguished ophthalmopathy from stable hyperthyroidism, reaching roughly 88% sensitivity and about 81% specificity in cross-validation and 80%/75% in testing.

This clonotype was detected a few times. Its cognate antigen has yet to be identified. No much larger clone exists at a distance of one base, and base qualities are not known. After removal of 4 bases from V and 0 bases from J, the junction retains 0 bases not matched to a gene. CDR1 and CDR2 were assigned from the germline V gene as MDHEN and SYDVKM. The CDR3 measures 15 amino acids from cysteine to phenylalanine. Only the CDR3 DNA stays, 45 bases, in frame from base 1. TCR beta CDR3 regions were amplified from RNA transcripts. For the first round of RT-PCR on the TCR CDR3, the HTBI primer set was used together with the Qiagen OneStep RT-PCR kit. The libraries were constructed in a second round of multiplex PCR and then size-selected and purified. Paired-end sequencing of the libraries was performed with 100 bp reads on an Illumina HiSeq2000. The original methods were these. SOAPnuke was used to process the raw data, with reads discarded if the reads contained adapters or uncalled bases, had a mean Phred below 15, or lacked an exact constant-primer or identifier match. COPE v1.2.5 was used to merge the high-quality paired reads, and each unique nucleotide sequence was defined as a clonotype. MiTCR v1.1 was used to align clonotypes to the IMGT TRBV, TRBD and TRBJ reference segments. Only V-J combinations with frequency above 0.0001, covering about 99% of repertoires, were analysed. A TCS score was defined as the ratio between F50 (clonal expansion) and ExV (chaos), using BLOSUM62-based TCRdist between CDR3 peptides within each V-J. Welch's t-statistics and random forest reduced fewer than 600 V-J features to 13, which were used in a naive Bayes classifier (R e1071). Clones were called with MiXCR by TCRdb after fastp trimmed the public reads at Q25, and only in-frame beta chains were retained. Every entry covers one CDR3 protein and lists the most common genes and DNA from its rows. The V and J calls were not made by the authors but by TCRdb's processing. The sample table lists roughly 580,000 distinct CDR3 sequences, over 11% of them with a count of one. The ten largest clones capture 5% to 7% of the sample.

The hyperthyroidism patients were between 18 and 65 years old and newly diagnosed, with a disease duration of less than 2 months. Any patient with an uncontrolled infection, another autoimmune disease, pregnancy or lactation was excluded. Diagnoses were based on clinical symptoms, serum thyroxine and TRAb, thyroid ultrasound and orbital computed tomography. For progressor patients, blood was drawn at the first diagnosis of hyperthyroidism, before any ophthalmopathy symptoms had appeared. PBMCs were separated from 8 to 10 ml of fresh peripheral blood using Ficoll-Paque density gradient centrifugation. Progressor patients were first diagnosed with Graves' hyperthyroidism and then developed ophthalmopathy during follow-up. Trizol reagent was used to extract total RNA, and RNA quality was then checked on an Agilent 2100 Bioanalyzer.

The clonotype originates from a woman in her twenties or thirties with Graves' hyperthyroidism that later progressed to Graves' ophthalmopathy. The chain is encoded by TRBV28 joined to TRBJ1-5, with TRBD1 matching 10 junction bases. The sample consisted of blood. For the CDR3, the sequence is CASSWDRGSNQPQHF. The sequence in DNA is TGTGCCAGCAGTTGGGACAGGGGTAGCAATCAGCCCCAGCATTTT.